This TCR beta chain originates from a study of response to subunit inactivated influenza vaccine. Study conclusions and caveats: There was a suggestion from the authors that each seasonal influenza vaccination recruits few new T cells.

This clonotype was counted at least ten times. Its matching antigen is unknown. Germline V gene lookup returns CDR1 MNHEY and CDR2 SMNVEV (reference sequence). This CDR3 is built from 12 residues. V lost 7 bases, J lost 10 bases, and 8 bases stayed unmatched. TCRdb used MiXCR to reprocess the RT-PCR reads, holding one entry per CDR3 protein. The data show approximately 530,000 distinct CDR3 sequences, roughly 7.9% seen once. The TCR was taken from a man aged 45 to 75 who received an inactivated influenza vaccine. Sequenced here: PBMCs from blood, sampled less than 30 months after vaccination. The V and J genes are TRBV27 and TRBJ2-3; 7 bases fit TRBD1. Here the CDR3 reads CASTSRQGPQYF. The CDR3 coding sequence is TGTGCCAGCACCTCCAGACAGGGCCCGCAGTATTTT.